The 11 T cell receptor beta chains in this list originate from one sample, sequenced in a study of T cells in localized non-small cell lung cancer. TCRdb's table, derived via immunoSEQ multiplex PCR, lists solely in-frame clones and lacks some. The sample has 900 to 950 clones; approximately 16% are singletons. The sequencing here drew on lung tumor tissue, taken before any cancer treatment. Source of these receptors: a female donor older than 55 with stage I squamous cell lung carcinoma.

The chain employs TRBV18 and TRBJ2-7, with 10 bases identical to TRBD2. The germline V gene encodes CDR1 KGHSH and CDR2 LQKENI. The ends lost 0 bases at V and 2 bases at J; junction bases unmatched: 1. The CDR3 totals 15 residues. In nucleotides, the CDR3 is TGTGCCAGCTCACCACCGAGCGGGGGGGCCTACGAGCAGTACTTC. Translating gives CASSPPSGGAYEQYF.

This clone was observed a handful of times. V gene TRBV6-8 combines with J gene TRBJ2-1, with 10 bases fitting TRBD2. The CDR3 is 16 residues long. CDR1 is MNHGY and CDR2 is SAAAGT in the germline V gene. Trimming removed 2 bases from V and 3 bases from J; junction bases left unmatched: 4. This chain's CDR3 is CASSYRASGGYNEQFF. CDR3 bases: TGTGCCAGCAGTTACCGGGCTAGCGGGGGCTACAATGAGCAGTTCTTC.

This clone was detected only a few times. V and J are TRBV19 and TRBJ1-1; maybe TRBD1 (6 bases). Trimming removed 4 bases at V and 10 bases at J, with 13 bases between. Germline CDR1 and CDR2: LNHDA and SQIVND (reference sequence). This CDR3 region has 12 residues. For the CDR3, the DNA is TGTGCCAGTAGTACCAATCAAGGGGGAGCTTTCTTT. Protein: CASSTNQGGAFF.

This clone is classed as medium-sized. The chain links TRBV7-2 to TRBJ1-2; weak D call: TRBD1 (5 bases). Germline loops: CDR1 SGHTA, CDR2 FQGNSA. CDR3 length equals 13 residues. The V end was cut by 5 bases, the J end by 7 bases, with 14 bases between. The CDR3 protein is CASSGTWGTGYTF. In DNA, the CDR3 is TGTGCCAGCAGCGGGACTTGGGGAACTGGCTACACCTTC.

The chain couples TRBV30 to TRBJ1-5; D perhaps matches TRBD1 (5 bases). Germline V lookup: CDR1 GTSNPN, CDR2 SVGIG (reference sequence). Trimming took off 0 bases at V and 7 bases at J, with 13 bases between the two ends. CDR3 size: 14 residues. This chain's CDR3 is CAWSVGGLEQPQHF. CDR3 DNA sequence: TGTGCCTGGAGTGTGGGGGGACTGGAGCAGCCCCAGCATTTT.

This rearrangement joins TRBV5-1 to TRBJ1-1; D perhaps matches TRBD1 (5 bases). This CDR3 has 14 residues. Trimming removed 1 base from V and 3 bases from J, with 10 bases in between. Germline V lookup: CDR1 SGHRS, CDR2 YFSETQ. CDR3 residues: CASSLYGGDTEAFF. DNA for the CDR3: TGCGCCAGCAGCTTGTACGGAGGGGACACTGAAGCTTTCTTT. The variable domain in full, completed from reference TRBV5-1 and TRBJ1-1, reads KAGVTQTPRYLIKTRGQQVTLSCSPISGHRSVSWYQQTPGQGLQFLFEYFSETQRNKGNFPGRFSGRQFSNSRSEMNVSTLELGDSALYLCASSLYGGDTEAFFGQGTRLTVV.

In DNA, the CDR3 is TGTGCCAGTAGTAAGGACAGCGTGGCGTATGGCTACACCTTC. As protein: CASSKDSVAYGYTF. The V and J genes are TRBV19 and TRBJ1-2; D perhaps matches TRBD1 (6 bases). Germline values: CDR1 LNHDA, CDR2 SQIVND (reference sequence). Trimming stripped 4 bases from V and 5 bases from J, with 14 bases between. This CDR3 has 14 residues.

This clone is termed medium-sized (0.01 to 0.1%). CDR3 residues: CASSDKAYGWNIQYF. The CDR3 DNA reads as TGTGCCAGCAGTGATAAGGCCTACGGGTGGAACATTCAGTACTTC. The chain combines TRBV9 with TRBJ2-4; D is undetermined. V was shortened by 5 bases and J by 7 bases, with 19 bases between the two germline ends. CDR3 length: 15 amino acids. Germline values: CDR1 SGDLS, CDR2 YYNGEE.

This chain joins TRBV18 and TRBJ1-1; D is perhaps TRBD1 (5 bases). This CDR3 is 14 amino acids long. V was pared by 2 bases and J by 4 bases, with 11 bases between. CDR1 is KGHSH and CDR2 is LQKENI in the germline V gene. CDR3: CASSPIGGTTEAFF. The CDR3, as DNA: TGTGCCAGCTCACCAATTGGGGGGACCACTGAAGCTTTCTTT.

In its sample, this clone ranks as large. The V and J genes are TRBV11-3 and TRBJ1-3, with 7 bases lining up with TRBD1. The germline gives CDR1 SGHNT, CDR2 YENEEA. The CDR3 has 18 amino acids. Losses at the gene ends were 5 bases for V and 0 bases for J; bases not matched to a gene: 13. For the CDR3, the DNA is TGTGCCAGCAGCCCCAGGGTCGGGACAGCAGCCTCTGGAAACACCATATATTTT. This encodes CASSPRVGTAASGNTIYF.

This clone was found a few times. V gene TRBV11-3 combines with J gene TRBJ2-6; D not resolved. CDR3 length: 14 residues. The V end lost 4 bases, the J end lost 0 bases, and 4 bases lay between the germline ends. Germline V gene lookup returns CDR1 SGHNT and CDR2 YENEEA. The CDR3 here is CASSWSSGANVLTF. In DNA, the CDR3 is TGTGCCAGCAGCTGGAGCTCTGGGGCCAACGTCCTGACTTTC.